These 28 T cell receptor beta chains originate from one sample sequenced in a study of cytomegalovirus exposure and HLA in healthy donors. This PCR relied on a set of 60 Vbeta primers and 13 Jbeta primers. TCRdb keeps only in-frame clones here, not all; method: immunoSEQ multiplex PCR. The repertoire holds some 170,000 clones, with roughly 10% as singletons. The sample consisted of PBMCs. All receptors derive from a woman younger than 45 in good health and CMV-seropositive.

The V call is TRBV27, the J call TRBJ1-2; the D gene is possibly TRBD1 (5 bases). V was cut by 6 bases and J by 3 bases, with 17 bases left in between. Germline V lookup: CDR1 MNHEY, CDR2 SMNVEV (reference sequence). CDR3 size: 15 residues. This CDR3 reads CASSPGVGGHYGYTF. For the CDR3, the DNA is TGTGCCAGCAGCCCCGGGGTGGGGGGTCACTATGGCTACACCTTC.

V and J are TRBV19 and TRBJ1-2, with a possible D match to TRBD1 (5 bases). The CDR3 runs 15 residues. The V gene's germline CDR1 is LNHDA and CDR2 SQIVND (reference sequence). V lost 2 bases to trimming and J lost 1 base, with 11 bases between them. CDR3 sequence: CASSIWGVNNYGYTF. In DNA form, the CDR3 reads TGTGCCAGTAGTATATGGGGGGTAAATAACTATGGCTACACCTTC.

The J gene is TRBJ2-5, the V gene TRBV5-1; 7 nucleotides line up with TRBD2. Trimming removed 3 bases from V and 4 bases from J; junction bases left unmatched: 6. The V gene's germline CDR1 is SGHRS and CDR2 YFSETQ. The CDR3 has 14 residues. CDR3 DNA: TGCGCCAGCAGCTGGGGGGGATTGTCAGAGACCCAGTACTTC. It encodes CASSWGGLSETQYF.

This clone was seen a handful of times. The gene calls are TRBV29-1 and TRBJ2-2, with 11 bases matching TRBD2. Trimming removed 5 bases from V and 4 bases from J; junction bases left unmatched: 6. The CDR3 is 15 amino acids. In germline, CDR1 is SQVTM, CDR2 ANQGSEA. The CDR3 sequence is CSVTGTSGRTGELFF. The CDR3 DNA is TGCAGCGTTACTGGGACTAGCGGCCGCACCGGGGAGCTGTTTTTT.

Notes on this clone: In the same sample, other DNA sequences code for this CDR3. V is TRBV2 and J is TRBJ1-5; no clear D. The V end lost 4 bases, the J end lost 2 bases, and 3 bases lay between the germline ends. From germline, CDR1 is SNHLY and CDR2 FYNNEI. The CDR3 has 12 amino acids. The CDR3 loop reads CASSGGNQPQHF. CDR3 sequence (DNA): TGTGCCAGCAGTGGAGGCAATCAGCCCCAGCATTTT.

This chain connects TRBV7-9 to TRBJ2-5; no clear D gene. Germline V gives CDR1 SEHNR, CDR2 FQNEAQ (reference sequence). With 5 bases removed from V and 5 bases from J, the gap between germline ends came to 18 bases. This CDR3 contains 15 residues. CDR3 in DNA: TGTGCCAGCAGCCCCACGTTGAGTAACGAGGAGACCCAGTACTTC. It codes for CASSPTLSNEETQYF.

This clone showed up just a few times. The V and J genes are TRBV9 and TRBJ1-5, with 12 bases identical to TRBD1. CDR1 is SGDLS and CDR2 is YYNGEE in the germline V gene. The CDR3 has 14 residues. The J segment lost 8 bases and the V segment lost 4 bases, leaving 4 bases of the junction unmatched. The CDR3 is CASSKGTGGEPQHF. The CDR3 DNA sequence: TGTGCCAGCAGCAAAGGGACAGGGGGCGAGCCCCAGCATTTT.

A note on this clone: The junction departs from the called germline gene at one end, perhaps through a read error. The V gene is TRBV7-2, the J gene TRBJ2-3, with TRBD2 matching over 10 bases. This CDR3 spans 15 amino acids. The germline CDR1 and CDR2 sequences are SGHTA and FQGNSA. The CDR3 reads CASSLAGVTADTQYF. The CDR3 bases are TGTGCCAGCAGCCTAGCGGGAGTGACCGCAGATACGCAGTATTTT.

The CDR3 nucleotides read TGTGCCAGCAGTGACCCAGGGGGCGGCTACACCTTC. Translating gives CASSDPGGGYTF. The genes are TRBV6-1 and TRBJ1-2, with 8 bases that match TRBD1. With V trimmed by 3 bases and J by 8 bases, 2 bases remained unmatched. There are 12 residues in the CDR3. Germline CDR1 reads MNHNS; CDR2 reads SASEGT.

J is TRBJ2-6 and V is TRBV7-8; D is perhaps TRBD1 (5 bases). The CDR3 is made up of 15 amino acids. V lost 7 bases and J 1 base, leaving 11 bases between the germline ends. Germline loops: CDR1 SGHVS, CDR2 FQNEAQ. The CDR3 nucleotides read TGTGCCAGCACCCCCAGGGAATCTGGGGCCAACGTCCTGACTTTC. Its translation is CASTPRESGANVLTF. The full variable domain, in which reference TRBV7-8 and TRBJ2-6 provide the parts outside the CDR3, is GAGVSQSPRYKVAKRGQDVALRCDPISGHVSLFWYQQALGQGPEFLTYFQNEAQLDKSGLPSDRFFAERPEGSVSTLKIQRTQQEDSAVYLCASTPRESGANVLTFGAGSRLTVL.

This clone has only a few counts. The chain carries TRBV4-1 and TRBJ2-7; 8 bases align to TRBD1. V shed 3 bases, J shed 3 bases, and the junction held 7 bases outside the gene matches. The CDR3 has 15 residues. Germline CDR1 is MGHRA and CDR2 is YSYEKL. The CDR3 DNA reads TGCGCCAGCAGCCAGGGATGGACAGGGCGCTACGAGCAGTACTTC. Translating it yields CASSQGWTGRYEQYF.

The chain couples TRBV5-1 to TRBJ2-1; a possible D gene is TRBD2 (6 bases). The CDR3 covers 14 residues. Trimming pared 7 bases from V and 4 bases from J, leaving 15 bases between. The germline V gene has CDR1 SGHRS and CDR2 YFSETQ. CDR3 loop: CASEPGSVYNEQFF. The CDR3 DNA reads TGCGCCAGCGAACCCGGGAGTGTTTACAATGAGCAGTTCTTC.

This clone was counted only a few times. V gene TRBV30 combines with J gene TRBJ1-5; the D gene is possibly TRBD1 (6 bases). V was clipped by 1 base and J by 4 bases, with 14 bases between them. The CDR3 totals 15 residues. Germline assignment: CDR1 GTSNPN and CDR2 SVGIG (reference sequence). CDR3: CAWSESDRRNQPQHF. The CDR3, as DNA: TGTGCCTGGAGTGAGTCCGACAGGAGGAATCAGCCCCAGCATTTT.

This sequence joins TRBV7-8 and TRBJ1-5; maybe TRBD1 (5 bases). The CDR3 totals 15 residues. The V gene's germline CDR1 is SGHVS and CDR2 FQNEAQ. V gave up 3 bases and J gave up 5 bases, with 14 bases separating them. The CDR3 loop reads CASSLRDAIYQPQHF. The CDR3 DNA sequence: TGTGCCAGCAGCTTGCGGGACGCCATTTATCAGCCCCAGCATTTT.

This clone was counted only a few times. The rearrangement links TRBV15 to TRBJ2-7; D is perhaps TRBD2 (6 bases). The CDR3 totals 13 residues. Germline V gene data show CDR1 as LNHNV and CDR2 as YYDKDF (reference sequence). V was shortened by 6 bases and J by 6 bases, with 15 bases between the two germline ends. CDR3 nucleotide sequence: TGTGCCACCAGTCTAAAGTGGGAGGTCGAGCAGTACTTC. This sequence encodes CATSLKWEVEQYF.

The chain employs TRBV6-1 and TRBJ2-2, with 9 nucleotides matching TRBD1. Germline V gene data show CDR1 as MNHNS and CDR2 as SASEGT. With 0 bases clipped from V and 7 bases from J, the junction kept 6 bases outside the gene matches. The CDR3 is 16 residues long. The CDR3 loop reads CASSEAGTGPSGELFF. In nucleotides, the CDR3 is TGTGCCAGCAGTGAAGCGGGGACAGGGCCGAGCGGGGAGCTGTTTTTT.

This sequence joins TRBV30 and TRBJ2-3, with TRBD1 matching over 10 bases. Germline-derived CDR1 and CDR2 are GTSNPN and SVGIG (reference sequence). CDR3 length: 15 amino acids. The J segment lost 2 bases and the V segment lost 4 bases, leaving 6 bases of the junction unmatched. The CDR3 is CAWKRDRGYTDTQYF. CDR3 bases: TGTGCCTGGAAGAGGGACAGGGGTTACACAGATACGCAGTATTTT.

This clone was recorded a few times. V usage is TRBV7-2 and J usage is TRBJ2-7, with 10 bases aligning to TRBD2. With 4 bases clipped from V and 3 bases from J, the junction kept 6 bases outside the gene matches. The CDR3 is 15 residues long. Germline CDR1 reads SGHTA; CDR2 reads FQGNSA. The CDR3 sequence: CASSSAGTSVYEQYF. The CDR3 nucleotides are TGTGCCAGCAGCTCCGCCGGGACTAGCGTCTACGAGCAGTACTTC.

There are a few counts of this clone. The chain joins TRBV5-4 to TRBJ2-1; TRBD2 might be the D (6 bases). The CDR3 has 15 residues. Germline lookup yields CDR1 SGHNT and CDR2 YYREEE (reference sequence). Deletions cut 4 bases from V and 2 bases from J, with 13 bases between. CDR3 sequence (DNA): TGTGCCAGCAGCCACGGACTAACCCCCTACAATGAGCAGTTCTTC. Its protein is CASSHGLTPYNEQFF.

This clone has only a few counts. The chain carries TRBV7-9 and TRBJ2-3; tentative D call: TRBD2 (6 bases). The CDR3 has 12 amino acids. Trimming left V 3 bases short and J 6 bases short, with 7 bases between. Germline CDR1 and CDR2: SEHNR and FQNEAQ (reference sequence). The CDR3 spells CASSFRGDTQYF. DNA for the CDR3: TGTGCCAGCAGCTTCCGGGGGGATACGCAGTATTTT.

The gene calls are TRBV10-3 and TRBJ1-6, with a tentative D call TRBD1 (6 bases). Germline V gene sequence: CDR1 ENHRY, CDR2 SYGVKD. The germline V and J ends were trimmed by 0 bases and 12 bases, with 12 bases remaining between them. The CDR3 consists of 14 residues. The CDR3 loop reads CAISESMDSLPLHF. DNA for the CDR3: TGTGCCATCAGTGAGTCGATGGACAGTCTACCCCTCCACTTT.

This clone was counted between two and nine times. The chain has TRBV14 and TRBJ2-3; D is uncertain. Trimming removed 1 base from V and 3 bases from J, with 5 bases in between. Germline lookup yields CDR1 SGHDN and CDR2 FVKESK. This CDR3 is built from 13 residues. This CDR3 reads CASSQGATDTQYF. CDR3 in DNA: TGTGCCAGCAGCCAAGGCGCGACAGATACGCAGTATTTT. Using reference TRBV14 and TRBJ2-3 for the parts outside the CDR3, the full variable domain is EAGVTQFPSHSVIEKGQTVTLRCDPISGHDNLYWYRRVMGKEIKFLLHFVKESKQDESGMPNNRFLAERTGGTYSTLKVQPAELEDSGVYFCASSQGATDTQYFGPGTRLTVL.

This sequence joins TRBV25-1 and TRBJ1-4; tentatively, D is TRBD1 (5 bases). The germline V gene encodes CDR1 MGHDK and CDR2 SYGVNS. Deletions cut 0 bases from V and 3 bases from J, with 11 bases between. CDR3 size: 16 residues. CDR3 residues: CASSEYIGASNEKLFF. CDR3 DNA sequence: TGTGCCAGCAGTGAATATATAGGGGCCTCTAATGAAAAACTGTTTTTT.

The chain is built from TRBV6-5 and TRBJ2-7; no reliable D call. V dropped 0 bases and J dropped 5 bases, with 11 bases sitting between them. Germline lookup yields CDR1 MNHEY and CDR2 SVGAGI. This CDR3 comprises 14 residues. The CDR3: CASSYSTKSNEQYF. CDR3 bases: TGTGCCAGCAGTTACTCGACAAAGAGCAACGAGCAGTACTTC.

The chain employs TRBV7-9 and TRBJ1-5; TRBD1 matches 8 bases. Germline trimming cut 5 bases from V and 6 bases from J; bases unmatched to any gene: 6. The length of the CDR3 is 14 residues. The germline V gene has CDR1 SEHNR and CDR2 FQNEAQ (reference sequence). CDR3 residues: CASSPSGGGQPQHF. Here the CDR3 DNA reads TGTGCCAGCAGCCCGTCAGGGGGCGGTCAGCCCCAGCATTTT. Based on the CDR3 plus reference TRBV7-9 and TRBJ1-5, the full variable domain is DTGVSQNPRHKITKRGQNVTFRCDPISEHNRLYWYRQTLGQGPEFLTYFQNEAQLEKSRLLSDRFSAERPKGSFSTLEIQRTEQGDSAMYLCASSPSGGGQPQHFGDGTRLSIL.

The sample holds a few counts of this clone. V and J are TRBV9 and TRBJ2-3; D is unresolved. The CDR3 is made up of 12 amino acids. The V end was cut by 0 bases, the J end by 3 bases, with 2 bases between. Germline-derived CDR1 and CDR2 are SGDLS and YYNGEE. In DNA form, the CDR3 reads TGTGCCAGCAGCGTAGCGACAGATACGCAGTATTTT. This sequence encodes CASSVATDTQYF.

The chain employs TRBV6-1 and TRBJ2-2, with 7 bases lining up with TRBD2. The germline CDR1 and CDR2 sequences are MNHNS and SASEGT. The CDR3 length is 12 residues. Trimming cost V 8 bases and J 5 bases; bases outside gene matches: 2. The DNA of the CDR3 is TGTGCCAGCGGGGGGGGGACCGGGGAGCTGTTTTTT. Its translation is CASGGGTGELFF.

This clone was recorded a few times. The J gene is TRBJ2-2, the V gene TRBV7-3; D remains unclear. The CDR3 has 20 amino acids. The germline V and J ends were trimmed by 5 bases and 0 bases, with 25 bases remaining between them. Per germline, CDR1 SGHTA and CDR2 FQGTGA. This CDR3 reads CASSPERVIPQPPNTGELFF. As DNA, the CDR3 is TGTGCCAGCAGCCCTGAGAGAGTGATACCCCAACCTCCGAACACCGGGGAGCTGTTTTTT.